The TCR beta chain described here comes from a study of response to subunit inactivated influenza vaccine. This clonotype came up many times. TCRdb re-analysed the RT-PCR reads in MiXCR, keeping a single row per CDR3 protein. The profile covers about 540,000 distinct CDR3 sequences, with around 21% appearing a single time and approximately 3% taken by the ten largest. These records were also assigned to another study, of T cells expressing NK-cell markers. Per that study: Synthesis of TCR beta cDNA relied on 5'RACE template switching carrying UMIs. For four donors, these clonotypes were likewise the leading ones in the CD3+CD56-NKG2C+ fraction.

The origin of this receptor is a man in his forties or fifties who received an inactivated influenza vaccine. The input for sequencing was CD4+ T cells sorted from PBMCs, taken roughly 12 days after vaccination.

The CDR3 loop is CASSLDLNTEAFF. CDR3 DNA sequence: TGCGCCAGCAGCTTGGATTTGAACACTGAAGCTTTCTTT. The chain has TRBV5-1 and TRBJ1-1; D unclear. V gave up 0 bases and J gave up 0 bases, with 3 bases separating them. Germline V lookup: CDR1 SGHRS, CDR2 YFSETQ. This CDR3 spans 13 amino acids.